The 11 T cell receptor beta chains below were found in one sample sequenced in a study of read filtering for tumor transcriptome and immune sequencing. This library used around 400 ng RNA and molecular barcoded adaptors spanning alpha/delta and beta/gamma chains. TCRdb re-called the reads through MiXCR, storing one row per CDR3 protein. There are roughly 38,000 distinct CDR3 sequences in the sample; more than 13% occur only once, and 5.5% to 8% lies in the top ten. The sample taken for sequencing was a population of CD138-negative cells sorted from bone marrow. The receptors were gathered from a donor at least 40 years old with multiple myeloma.

On this clonotype itself: It may be a read error: a sequence one base away is much more abundant. This chain joins TRBV29-1 and TRBJ2-5; D is undetermined. The germline gives CDR1 SQVTM, CDR2 ANQGSEA. The CDR3 consists of 12 residues. CDR3: CGVRVMEETQYF. CDR3 sequence (DNA): TGCGGCGTTCGGGTCATGGAGGAGACCCAGTACTTC.

At least ten counts were recorded for this clonotype. The CDR3: CSASGGIYNEQFF. The CDR3 coding sequence is TGCAGTGCTAGCGGGGGTATCTACAATGAGCAGTTCTTC. The chain is built from TRBV20-1 and TRBJ2-1; D may be TRBD2 (6 bases). Trimming removed 3 bases at V and 3 bases at J, with 9 bases between. In germline, CDR1 is DFQATT, CDR2 SNEGSKA (reference sequence). This CDR3 has 13 amino acids.

This clonotype was picked up many times. This chain joins TRBV27 and TRBJ2-7, with 15 bases fitting TRBD2. Germline V gene sequence: CDR1 MNHEY, CDR2 SMNVEV (reference sequence). Germline trimming cut 4 bases from V and 11 bases from J; bases unmatched to any gene: 9. The CDR3 sequence is 15 residues long. CDR3 in DNA: TGTGCCAGCAGTTCATGGGGACTAGCGGGAGGCGGGGAGTACTTC. This codes for CASSSWGLAGGGEYF.

Many counts were recorded for this clonotype. V and J are TRBV20-1 and TRBJ2-7, with 8 bases lining up with TRBD1. The V and J ends lost 5 bases and 4 bases, in that order; junction bases with no gene match: 4. The CDR3 length is 12 residues. Germline V gene lookup returns CDR1 DFQATT and CDR2 SNEGSKA (reference sequence). CDR3 coding DNA: TGCAGTGCTCTTACAGGGGGATACGAGCAGTACTTC. Its protein is CSALTGGYEQYF.

There are many counts of this clonotype. The chain carries TRBV5-1 and TRBJ2-7; no reliable D call. CDR3 length: 14 amino acids. Germline CDR1 is SGHRS and CDR2 is YFSETQ. V lost 4 bases, J lost 6 bases, and 17 bases lay in between. CDR3 region: CASSEDGHLGEQYF. The CDR3 nucleotides read TGCGCCAGCAGCGAGGACGGGCACCTGGGCGAGCAGTACTTC.

The J gene is TRBJ1-5, the V gene TRBV4-1; D might be TRBD1 (5 bases). The CDR3 runs 17 residues. The V gene's germline CDR1 is MGHRA and CDR2 YSYEKL. V lost 1 base, J lost 7 bases, and 20 bases lay in between. As DNA, the CDR3 is TGCGCCAGCAGCCAAGTCGGTTCTCCAGGGCTGATCCAGCCCCAGCATTTT. Its translation: CASSQVGSPGLIQPQHF.

This clonotype was picked up a small number of times. The chain is built from TRBV5-1 and TRBJ1-1; D perhaps matches TRBD1 (6 bases). Germline V gene data show CDR1 as SGHRS and CDR2 as YFSETQ. This CDR3 has 14 amino acids. Trimming took off 2 bases at V and 3 bases at J, with 11 bases between the two ends. CDR3 DNA sequence: TGCGCCAGCAGCTTTATAGGGGGGGACACTGAAGCTTTCTTT. Residues: CASSFIGGDTEAFF. The whole variable domain, filled in from reference TRBV5-1 and TRBJ1-1, reads KAGVTQTPRYLIKTRGQQVTLSCSPISGHRSVSWYQQTPGQGLQFLFEYFSETQRNKGNFPGRFSGRQFSNSRSEMNVSTLELGDSALYLCASSFIGGDTEAFFGQGTRLTVV.

This clonotype was detected once. At one boundary the junction diverges from the germline segment, which might be a read error. V usage is TRBV6-1 and J usage is TRBJ2-5; TRBD2 agrees at 12 bases. CDR1 is MNHNS, CDR2 SASEGT, per germline. CDR3 length: 16 residues. CDR3 coding DNA: TGTGCCAGCAATCATCCTAGCGGGAGGGCTGAGGAGACCCGGTACTTC. Translation gives CASNHPSGRAEETRYF.

The sample holds many counts of this clonotype. The chain links TRBV7-3 to TRBJ1-1; D is ambiguous. V was shortened by 1 base and J by 2 bases, with 5 bases between the two germline ends. The CDR3 loop spans 13 amino acids. Looked up from germline, CDR1 is SGHTA and CDR2 is FQGTGA. CDR3 nucleotides: TGTGCCAGCAGCTTAAGGGCAAACACTGAAGCTTTCTTT. It yields the protein CASSLRANTEAFF.

This clonotype occurred many times. The V call is TRBV29-1, the J call TRBJ2-1; 12 positions match TRBD2. Unmatched junction bases numbered 5, after V lost 5 bases and J lost 6 bases. CDR3 size: 14 residues. Germline loops: CDR1 SQVTM, CDR2 ANQGSEA. Here the CDR3 reads CSVPGLAGFNEQFF. As DNA, the CDR3 is TGCAGCGTTCCCGGACTAGCGGGGTTCAATGAGCAGTTCTTC.

To note about this clonotype: This could be a read error, since a much larger clone is one nucleotide away. V and J are TRBV6-6 and TRBJ2-7; 7 bases line up with TRBD2. Germline lookup yields CDR1 MNHNY and CDR2 SVGAGI (reference sequence). The CDR3 runs 13 residues. V shed 8 bases and J 1 base; nucleotides not matched to a gene: 5. This CDR3 is CASGRGVSYEQYF. The CDR3 DNA is TGTGCCAGCGGACGGGGGGTTTCCTACGAGCAGTACTTC.